This passage covers 10 T cell receptor beta chains from one sample sequenced in a study of blood T cell repertoires in COVID-19. Clones were read by immunoSEQ multiplex PCR, and TCRdb kept only the in-frame ones, dropping some. The table records over 150,000 clones, about 80% of them present only once. Sequencing used peripheral blood. Receptors were obtained from a woman aged 70-85 years with acute or convalescent COVID-19.

The rearrangement joins TRBV5-4 to TRBJ2-1; D may be TRBD2 (5 bases). The V end lost 2 bases, the J end lost 8 bases, and 29 bases lay between the germline ends. This CDR3 is built from 19 residues. Germline loops: CDR1 SGHNT, CDR2 YYREEE (reference sequence). CDR3 sequence: CASSFALFGLARARDEQFF. DNA of the CDR3: TGTGCCAGCAGCTTTGCCTTATTCGGGCTAGCCCGAGCAAGGGATGAGCAGTTCTTC.

DNA for the CDR3: TGTGCCAGCAGTTTGGGACTAGCGGTAAACATTCAGTACTTC. Translated: CASSLGLAVNIQYF. This chain links TRBV28 with TRBJ2-4; 11 bases agree with TRBD2. V gave up 3 bases and J gave up 6 bases; unmatched junction bases: 1. CDR3 length: 14 residues. CDR1 and CDR2 from the germline V gene are MDHEN and SYDVKM.

This clone has just a few counts. The J gene is TRBJ1-5, the V gene TRBV25-1, with D hard to call. Trimming removed 5 bases from V and 3 bases from J, with 11 bases in between. The germline V gene has CDR1 MGHDK and CDR2 SYGVNS. The CDR3 is made up of 14 amino acids. In DNA form, the CDR3 reads TGTGCCAGCAGTCCCACCGGGATCAATCAGCCCCAGCATTTT. Amino acids: CASSPTGINQPQHF.

This chain links TRBV4-2 with TRBJ1-5; unclear D gene. Between the trimmed V and J ends, which lost 0 bases and 0 bases, there was a span of 9 bases. Per the germline V gene, CDR1 is LGHNA and CDR2 is YNFKEQ. This CDR3 has 16 residues. The CDR3: CASSQDIDFSNQPQHF. The CDR3 nucleotides are TGTGCCAGCAGCCAAGATATAGATTTTAGCAATCAGCCCCAGCATTTT.

The rearrangement uses TRBV18 and TRBJ2-1, with 9 bases identical to TRBD1. Germline V gene data show CDR1 as KGHSH and CDR2 as LQKENI. Trimming at V came to 2 bases and at J to 8 bases, leaving 7 bases not matched to a gene. The CDR3 is 15 amino acids. This CDR3 reads CASSPEQGADDEQFF. The CDR3 nucleotides read TGTGCCAGCTCACCAGAACAGGGGGCCGATGATGAGCAGTTCTTC.

The chain joins TRBV7-9 to TRBJ2-1, with a possible D match to TRBD2 (5 bases). The length of the CDR3 is 11 residues. Looked up from germline, CDR1 is SEHNR and CDR2 is FQNEAQ (reference sequence). V shed 4 bases and J shed 10 bases, with 8 bases lying between them. The CDR3 nucleotides are TGTGCCAGCAGCTATCGAGGGGAGCAGTTCTTC. This codes for CASSYRGEQFF.

The V call is TRBV18, the J call TRBJ2-3; 8 bases agree with TRBD2. The CDR3 runs to 14 residues. Germline V gene sequence: CDR1 KGHSH, CDR2 LQKENI. V lost 3 bases and J lost 1; bases outside the gene matches: 0. CDR3 in amino acids: CASSPTSGTDTQYF. The CDR3 bases are TGTGCCAGCTCACCGACTAGCGGCACAGATACGCAGTATTTT.

The rearrangement links TRBV19 to TRBJ2-3; 8 bases are shared with TRBD1. Germline CDR1 is LNHDA and CDR2 is SQIVND (reference sequence). Trimming removed 5 bases from V and 0 bases from J; junction bases left unmatched: 4. This CDR3 comprises 15 residues. The DNA for the CDR3 is TGTGCCAGTAGTCGCCGGACAGGGAGCACAGATACGCAGTATTTT. It specifies CASSRRTGSTDTQYF.

The V call is TRBV6-1, the J call TRBJ1-5, with D perhaps matching TRBD1 (6 bases). Between the trimmed V and J ends, which lost 1 base and 8 bases, there was a span of 15 bases. CDR1 and CDR2 from the germline V gene are MNHNS and SASEGT. The CDR3 runs 15 residues. Here the CDR3 reads CASSEGPTGSEPQHF. The DNA for the CDR3 is TGTGCCAGCAGTGAAGGCCCCACAGGGTCGGAGCCCCAGCATTTT.

The sample holds a few counts of this clone. The chain joins TRBV30 to TRBJ2-1, with TRBD2 as a possible D gene (6 bases). This CDR3 is built from 15 residues. V was shortened by 0 bases and J by 7 bases, with 16 bases between the two germline ends. The germline gives CDR1 GTSNPN, CDR2 SVGIG (reference sequence). CDR3 nucleotide sequence: TGTGCCTGGAGTGTATGGGGGGAGGACCAAAATGAGCAGTTCTTC. Encoded protein: CAWSVWGEDQNEQFF.